This TCR beta chain was sequenced for a study of T cell responses to AZD1222 COVID-19 vaccine. Findings and caveats of the study: Baseline seropositivity characterized only a handful of AZD1222 recipients. Repertoire sampling was restricted to post-peak T cell response timepoints. Spike-specific TCR breadth and depth both grew after two AZD1222 doses. White British donors predominated, females outnumbered males, and clonal diversity was possibly underestimated.

The table came from immunoSEQ multiplex PCR; TCRdb's copy has only in-frame clones and leaves some out. The data hold tens of thousands of clones, with 70% to 90% observed a single time. Germline loops: CDR1 SGHDT, CDR2 YYEEEE. V lost 0 bases, J lost 0 bases, and 8 bases lay in between. The CDR3 covers 15 residues. A word on this clone: No antigen is known for it.

V gene TRBV5-6 combines with J gene TRBJ2-3; D remains unclear. The source of this sequence is an adult in good health. This material consisted of peripheral blood, taken on day 0 of AZD1222 vaccination. The CDR3 loop is CASSLDWRSTDTQYF. CDR3 nucleotides: TGTGCCAGCAGCTTGGACTGGCGTAGCACAGATACGCAGTATTTT.